This T cell receptor (beta chain) was captured in a study of cytomegalovirus exposure and HLA in healthy donors. The repertoire was sequenced with immunoSEQ multiplex PCR; TCRdb's copy has only in-frame clones and lacks some. The table records 220,000 or so clones, approximately 80% of them present only once. The sample consisted of PBMCs. This clonotype was obtained from a woman under 40 in good health and CMV-seropositive.

The CDR3 reads CASSTAPTDTQYF. The CDR3 nucleotides are TGTGCCAGCAGCACAGCCCCCACAGATACGCAGTATTTT. The rearrangement joins TRBV13 to TRBJ2-3; D not certain. Trimming left V 5 bases short and J 2 bases short, with 8 bases between. This CDR3 has 13 amino acids. The germline V gene encodes CDR1 PRHDT and CDR2 FYEKMQ (reference sequence).